One sample yielded the 21 T cell receptor beta chains listed below, sequenced in a study of blood T cell repertoires in COVID-19. Method: immunoSEQ multiplex PCR; TCRdb's copy keeps in-frame clones and lacks some. The profile covers just under 150,000 clones, with around 87% appearing a single time and over 8.5% taken by the ten largest. Sample: peripheral blood. The source is a woman aged 45-60 years with active or convalescent COVID-19.

The chain employs TRBV7-9 and TRBJ2-2; 9 bases line up with TRBD2. From germline, CDR1 is SEHNR and CDR2 FQNEAQ (reference sequence). Losses at the gene ends were 4 bases for V and 5 bases for J; bases not matched to a gene: 5. This CDR3 spans 15 amino acids. The CDR3 DNA reads as TGTGCCAGCAGCTATAGCGGGAGCATTACCGGGGAGCTGTTTTTT. It codes for CASSYSGSITGELFF.

J is TRBJ2-3 and V is TRBV6-2 or TRBV6-3; possible D gene TRBD1, 5 bases. CDR1 is MNHEY, CDR2 SVGEGT, per germline. This CDR3 has 14 residues. V lost 6 bases to trimming and J lost 2 bases, with 12 bases between them. CDR3 DNA: TGTGCCAGCAGCCCGACCAGGGTCACAGATACGCAGTATTTT. Translated: CASSPTRVTDTQYF.

V gene TRBV28 combines with J gene TRBJ1-2; TRBD1 aligns across 8 bases. Germline trimming cut 5 bases from V and 11 bases from J; bases unmatched to any gene: 13. CDR3 length: 14 residues. Germline lookup yields CDR1 MDHEN and CDR2 SYDVKM. The CDR3 protein is CASSPPQGAGRYTF. DNA for the CDR3: TGTGCCAGCAGTCCCCCTCAGGGGGCAGGTCGGTACACCTTC.

The gene calls are TRBV30 and TRBJ2-7; 7 bases fit TRBD1. Looked up from germline, CDR1 is GTSNPN and CDR2 is SVGIG (reference sequence). With V trimmed by 1 base and J by 6 bases, 6 bases remained unmatched. This CDR3 is built from 13 residues. The CDR3 DNA sequence: TGTGCCTGGAGTGCTGCGACAGGGCTCGAGCAGTACTTC. Encoded protein: CAWSAATGLEQYF. The full variable domain, with the rest looked up from reference TRBV30 and TRBJ2-7, is SQTIHQWPATLVQPVGSPLSLECTVEGTSNPNLYWYRQAAGRGLQLLFYSVGIGQISSEVPQNLSASRPQDRQFILSSKKLLLSDSGFYLCAWSAATGLEQYFGPGTRLTVT.

The chain links TRBV11-2 to TRBJ2-1, with 11 bases matching TRBD2. The V segment lost 6 bases and the J segment 1 base; nucleotides outside the gene matches: 5. CDR1 SGHAT and CDR2 FQNNGV come from the germline V gene. This CDR3 is built from 16 residues. CDR3 loop: CASRPGLAASYNEQFF. CDR3 sequence (DNA): TGTGCCAGCAGACCGGGACTAGCGGCTTCCTACAATGAGCAGTTCTTC.

CDR3 sequence (DNA): TGTGCCAGCAGCGTAGCTGGGCGCACAGATACGCAGTATTTT. Translating it yields CASSVAGRTDTQYF. The genes are TRBV9 and TRBJ2-3; D not resolved. Germline assignment: CDR1 SGDLS and CDR2 YYNGEE. Between the trimmed V and J ends, which lost 0 bases and 1 base, there was a span of 6 bases. The CDR3 has 14 amino acids.

The chain joins TRBV5-4 to TRBJ2-2, with 7 bases aligning to TRBD1. The CDR3 has 16 amino acids. The trim removed 0 bases at V and 0 bases at J, leaving 2 bases unmatched. Germline values: CDR1 SGHNT, CDR2 YYREEE (reference sequence). The DNA for the CDR3 is TGTGCCAGCAGCTTGGGGCAGGGGGCGAACACCGGGGAGCTGTTTTTT. Its protein is CASSLGQGANTGELFF.

This chain links TRBV6-5 with TRBJ1-5, with D hard to call. The CDR3 is 13 residues long. Per the germline V gene, CDR1 is MNHEY and CDR2 is SVGAGI. V lost 7 bases to trimming and J lost 0 bases, with 7 bases between them. The CDR3 nucleotides are TGTGCCAGCAAGGAGAATAGCAATCAGCCCCAGCATTTT. It yields the protein CASKENSNQPQHF.

The CDR3, as DNA: TGCAGCGTTGATAGTGGGAGCTATGGCTACACCTTC. It translates to CSVDSGSYGYTF. V and J are TRBV29-1 and TRBJ1-2; D remains ambiguous. The CDR3 totals 12 residues. The germline V gene has CDR1 SQVTM and CDR2 ANQGSEA. V shed 3 bases and J shed 4 bases, with 9 bases lying between them.

The V gene is TRBV28, the J gene TRBJ1-5, with D possibly matching TRBD1 (5 bases). V lost 3 bases and J lost 3, with 12 bases in between. The CDR3 has 15 residues. Germline CDR1 is MDHEN and CDR2 is SYDVKM. CDR3 DNA: TGTGCCAGCAGTTTGGAGGGGTCTAACAATCAGCCCCAGCATTTT. This sequence encodes CASSLEGSNNQPQHF.

The chain recombines TRBV6-6 with TRBJ1-2; TRBD1 might be the D (6 bases). CDR1 is MNHNY and CDR2 is SVGAGI in the germline V gene (reference sequence). CDR3 length: 15 residues. V was trimmed by 6 bases and J by 3 bases, leaving 17 bases between them. The CDR3 loop is CASSLGQPGYYGYTF. CDR3 bases: TGTGCCAGCAGCCTCGGACAGCCTGGATACTATGGCTACACCTTC.

The chain employs TRBV7-2 and TRBJ1-1; 7 positions match TRBD1. The germline V gene has CDR1 SGHTA and CDR2 FQGNSA. CDR3 size: 12 residues. Germline trimming cut 2 bases from V and 10 bases from J; bases unmatched to any gene: 4. The CDR3 sequence is CASSLTGATAFF. CDR3 coding DNA: TGTGCCAGCAGCTTAACAGGGGCGACAGCTTTCTTT.

Note on this clone: At one boundary the junction diverges from the germline segment, which might be a read error. The chain uses TRBV7-7 and TRBJ2-2; 7 bases agree with TRBD1. CDR1 and CDR2 from the germline V gene are SSHAT and FNYEAQ (reference sequence). The CDR3 contains 15 residues. The CDR3 loop reads CASSLGGAGTGELFF. In nucleotides, the CDR3 is TGTGCTAGCAGCTTAGGGGGCGCAGGCACCGGGGAGCTGTTTTTT.

This chain uses TRBV3-1 (or the pseudogene TRBV3-2) with TRBJ1-6; 12 bases agree with TRBD1. The CDR3 contains 16 residues. The junction had 3 bases not matched to a gene; V was cut back by 2 bases and J by 7 bases. Germline CDR1 is LGHDT and CDR2 is YNNKEL (reference sequence). The CDR3 coding sequence is TGTGCCAGCAGCCAATGGGGACAGGGGGCGAATTCACCCCTCCACTTT. Translating it yields CASSQWGQGANSPLHF.

The rearrangement uses TRBV7-9 and TRBJ1-1, with TRBD1 matching 7 bases. Germline V gene data show CDR1 as SEHNR and CDR2 as FQNEAQ (reference sequence). The J segment lost 4 bases and the V segment lost 4 bases, leaving 9 bases of the junction unmatched. This CDR3 spans 15 amino acids. CDR3 DNA sequence: TGTGCCAGCAGCTCGCCCTTCCGACAGGGCACTGAAGCTTTCTTT. It codes for CASSSPFRQGTEAFF.

This chain connects TRBV30 to TRBJ1-2; 9 bases align to TRBD1. The CDR3 spans 11 residues. Germline V gene data show CDR1 as GTSNPN and CDR2 as SVGIG (reference sequence). The junction had 8 bases not matched to a gene; V was cut back by 8 bases and J by 10 bases. The CDR3 nucleotides read TGTGCCGCCGGGACAGGGCTTTTCTACACCTTC. This codes for CAAGTGLFYTF.

This clone was recorded a few times. The chain couples TRBV7-9 to TRBJ1-1; 8 bases map to TRBD1. Germline CDR1 reads SEHNR; CDR2 reads FQNEAQ (reference sequence). J was trimmed by 4 bases and V by 3 bases; bases with no gene match: 7. The CDR3 loop spans 15 amino acids. CDR3 DNA: TGTGCCAGCAGCTTCAGGGGGCCGGTCGGCACTGAAGCTTTCTTT. Translating it yields CASSFRGPVGTEAFF.

The rearrangement joins TRBV28 to TRBJ2-3; 11 bases are a match to TRBD2. CDR1 and CDR2 from the germline V gene are MDHEN and SYDVKM. V lost 5 bases and J lost 5; bases outside the gene matches: 6. The CDR3 loop spans 15 amino acids. The CDR3 nucleotides are TGTGCCAGCAGTCCGACCGGACTAGCGGGAGATACGCAGTATTTT. Translating it yields CASSPTGLAGDTQYF.

The CDR3 nucleotides are TGTGCCAGCAGTTTCGGGACAGTTAATGAAAAACTGTTTTTT. Translation: CASSFGTVNEKLFF. The rearrangement joins TRBV7-9 to TRBJ1-4, with 7 bases matching TRBD1. V dropped 6 bases and J dropped 4; count of bases not matched to a gene: 5. Germline V gene sequence: CDR1 SEHNR, CDR2 FQNEAQ (reference sequence). The CDR3 is made up of 14 amino acids. The full variable domain, rest sourced from reference TRBV7-9 and TRBJ1-4, is DTGVSQNPRHKITKRGQNVTFRCDPISEHNRLYWYRQTLGQGPEFLTYFQNEAQLEKSRLLSDRFSAERPKGSFSTLEIQRTEQGDSAMYLCASSFGTVNEKLFFGSGTQLSVL.

The table lists this clone with a few counts. The chain couples TRBV28 to TRBJ1-1, with a possible D match to TRBD1 (5 bases). The germline V gene has CDR1 MDHEN and CDR2 SYDVKM. V was clipped by 10 bases and J by 7 bases, with 22 bases between them. The CDR3 is 14 residues long. CDR3 sequence reads: CATLERTRYSEAFF. The DNA for the CDR3 is TGTGCCACCCTCGAAAGGACACGCTATAGTGAAGCTTTCTTT.

The chain joins TRBV14 to TRBJ1-1; D is unresolved. Trimming shortened V by 4 bases and J by 1 base, and 4 bases separated the two germline ends. The CDR3 runs to 12 residues. Germline V gives CDR1 SGHDN, CDR2 FVKESK. CDR3 nucleotides: TGTGCCAGCAGCCTCAGGAACACTGAAGCTTTCTTT. Translation: CASSLRNTEAFF.